These 27 T cell receptor beta chains originate from one sample sequenced in a study of blood T cell repertoires in COVID-19. Method: immunoSEQ multiplex PCR; TCRdb's copy keeps in-frame clones and lacks some. The table has about 270,000 clones, around 86% seen once. Sequencing was done on a sample of peripheral blood. These receptor sequences come from a man aged 50 to 59 with acute or convalescent COVID-19.

This chain links TRBV19 with TRBJ1-3; D is unclear. The V gene lost 11 bases and the J gene lost 0 bases, with 11 bases spanning the gap. The CDR3 length is 13 residues. The germline gives CDR1 LNHDA, CDR2 SQIVND (reference sequence). DNA for the CDR3: TGTGCCTCCCGTTTGAGCTCTGGAAACACCATATATTTT. It specifies CASRLSSGNTIYF.

The genes are TRBV19 and TRBJ1-6; TRBD1 matches 7 bases. The CDR3 is made up of 14 amino acids. Germline V CDR1 and CDR2: LNHDA, SQIVND (reference sequence). The J segment lost 5 bases and the V segment lost 5 bases, leaving 3 bases of the junction unmatched. The DNA of the CDR3 is TGTGCCAGTAGTGACACAGGGGATAATTCACCCCTCCACTTT. This encodes CASSDTGDNSPLHF. Drawing the rest from reference TRBV19 and TRBJ1-6, the complete variable domain is DGGITQSPKYLFRKEGQNVTLSCEQNLNHDAMYWYRQDPGQGLRLIYYSQIVNDFQKGDIAEGYSVSREKKESFPLTVTSAQKNPTAFYLCASSDTGDNSPLHFGNGTRLTVT.

V gene TRBV27 combines with J gene TRBJ1-6; a possible D gene is TRBD1 (6 bases). The CDR3 consists of 16 residues. From germline, CDR1 is MNHEY and CDR2 SMNVEV (reference sequence). V was pared by 0 bases and J by 7 bases, with 13 bases between. The CDR3 loop is CASSLSGGGRNSPLHF. The CDR3 DNA follows: TGTGCCAGCAGTTTATCGGGAGGGGGAAGGAATTCACCCCTCCACTTT.

The rearrangement links TRBV7-9 to TRBJ2-5; 10 bases are a match to TRBD1. Per the germline V gene, CDR1 is SEHNR and CDR2 is FQNEAQ (reference sequence). This CDR3 is 16 amino acids long. V lost 4 bases, J lost 5 bases, and 10 bases stayed unmatched. DNA for the CDR3: TGTGCCAGCAGCTCAGGACAGGGGGAAATTTCGGAGACCCAGTACTTC. It yields the protein CASSSGQGEISETQYF.

The V and J genes are TRBV10-1 and TRBJ1-1, with 7 bases fitting TRBD1. The germline CDR1 and CDR2 sequences are WNHNN and SYGVQD (reference sequence). V shed 9 bases and J 1 base; nucleotides not matched to a gene: 5. The CDR3 runs 13 residues. The CDR3 is CASRDRENTEAFF. DNA for the CDR3: TGCGCCAGTCGTGACAGGGAGAACACTGAAGCTTTCTTT.

This clone was observed a single time. Mismatch with germline at one junction end may stem from a read error. The chain links TRBV30 to TRBJ1-6, with D tentatively TRBD1 (5 bases). There are 13 residues in the CDR3. CDR1 is GTSNPN, CDR2 SVGIG, per germline (reference sequence). This chain's CDR3 is CAWQGSYSSPLHF. CDR3 DNA: TGTGCCTGGCAGGGATCGTATAGTTCACCCCTCCACTTT.

The chain joins TRBV9 to TRBJ2-3; D is uncertain. The V and J ends lost 1 base and 2 bases respectively, with 8 bases between them. Germline V gene data show CDR1 as SGDLS and CDR2 as YYNGEE. The CDR3 is 14 amino acids. Here the CDR3 reads CASSVSGNTDTQYF. CDR3 coding DNA: TGTGCCAGCAGCGTATCTGGCAACACAGATACGCAGTATTTT. Supplemented by reference TRBV9 and TRBJ2-3, the full variable domain reads DSGVTQTPKHLITATGQRVTLRCSPRSGDLSVYWYQQSLDQGLQFLIQYYNGEERAKGNILERFSAQQFPDLHSELNLSSLELGDSALYFCASSVSGNTDTQYFGPGTRLTVL.

The chain employs TRBV9 and TRBJ2-3; 7 bases map to TRBD2. The CDR3 sequence is 15 residues long. Per the germline V gene, CDR1 is SGDLS and CDR2 is YYNGEE. V was clipped by 2 bases and J by 1 base; unmatched bases: 4. The CDR3 DNA follows: TGTGCCAGCAGCGTCGTAGGGAGGGGCACAGATACGCAGTATTTT. It yields the protein CASSVVGRGTDTQYF.

The V gene is TRBV30, the J gene TRBJ2-5; 7 nucleotides agree with TRBD2. Germline lookup yields CDR1 GTSNPN and CDR2 SVGIG (reference sequence). V trimming: 0 bases; J trimming: 5 bases; junction bases outside the gene matches: 6. CDR3 length: 14 amino acids. CDR3 in amino acids: CAWSVPGGVETQYF. The DNA of the CDR3 is TGTGCCTGGAGTGTCCCGGGGGGAGTGGAGACCCAGTACTTC.

The chain has TRBV18 and TRBJ1-2; 9 nucleotides agree with TRBD1. With V trimmed by 1 base and J by 7 bases, 10 bases remained unmatched. This CDR3 contains 16 residues. Germline CDR1 reads KGHSH; CDR2 reads LQKENI. The CDR3 region is CASSPLVRTGESGYTF. Written as DNA, the CDR3 is TGTGCCAGCTCACCACTCGTCCGGACAGGGGAGTCTGGCTACACCTTC. The variable domain in full, completed from reference TRBV18 and TRBJ1-2, reads NAGVMQNPRHLVRRRGQEARLRCSPMKGHSHVYWYRQLPEEGLKFMVYLQKENIIDESGMPKERFSAEFPKEGPSILRIQQVVRGDSAAYFCASSPLVRTGESGYTFGSGTRLTVV.

The chain is built from TRBV9 and TRBJ2-5, with no clear D. The CDR3 contains 10 residues. Germline lookup yields CDR1 SGDLS and CDR2 YYNGEE. Between the trimmed V and J ends, which lost 10 bases and 5 bases, there was a span of 9 bases. CDR3 nucleotide sequence: TGTGCCTTCCTGAGGGAGACCCAGTACTTC. Translation: CAFLRETQYF. The complete variable domain, with remaining parts taken from reference TRBV9 and TRBJ2-5, reads DSGVTQTPKHLITATGQRVTLRCSPRSGDLSVYWYQQSLDQGLQFLIQYYNGEERAKGNILERFSAQQFPDLHSELNLSSLELGDSALYFCAFLRETQYFGPGTRLLVL.

The rearrangement links TRBV2 to TRBJ1-5; perhaps TRBD1 as D (5 bases). V was pared by 6 bases and J by 9 bases, with 18 bases between. CDR3 size: 14 residues. Germline V gene data show CDR1 as SNHLY and CDR2 as FYNNEI. As DNA, the CDR3 is TGTGCCAGCAGCCCTGAAGGGGCCGGTTGGCCCCAGCATTTT. Amino acids: CASSPEGAGWPQHF.

The V gene is TRBV19, the J gene TRBJ2-3, with a tentative D call TRBD2 (6 bases). CDR3 length equals 13 residues. Germline V gene sequence: CDR1 LNHDA, CDR2 SQIVND (reference sequence). V was cut by 0 bases and J by 14 bases, with 15 bases left in between. DNA for the CDR3: TGTGCCAGTAGTATAGACACGCGGCGGGGATTGTATTTT. Its protein is CASSIDTRRGLYF.

This chain joins TRBV4-1 and TRBJ1-3; tentative D call: TRBD1 (5 bases). The CDR3 is 17 amino acids. Germline values: CDR1 MGHRA, CDR2 YSYEKL. Trimming took 4 bases from V and 0 from J, leaving 16 bases between them. The CDR3 is CASSPLRGTTSGNTIYF. The DNA for the CDR3 is TGCGCCAGCAGCCCTCTTCGGGGGACCACCTCTGGAAACACCATATATTTT.

Here the CDR3 DNA reads TGTGCCAGCAGGGACAGGGGGCCCCTGAAAGCCAACAATGAGCAGTTCTTC. This gives the protein CASRDRGPLKANNEQFF. The rearrangement uses TRBV6-4 and TRBJ2-1, with 11 bases aligning to TRBD1. CDR1 is MRHNA and CDR2 is SNTAGT in the germline V gene. V shed 6 bases, J shed 5 bases, and the junction held 12 bases outside the gene matches. This CDR3 region has 17 residues.

The chain links TRBV27 to TRBJ1-4; the match to TRBD1 covers 10 bases. Germline assignment: CDR1 MNHEY and CDR2 SMNVEV (reference sequence). With 6 bases clipped from V and 10 bases from J, the junction kept 8 bases outside the gene matches. There are 14 residues in the CDR3. The CDR3 sequence: CASSGQGVFGKLFF. CDR3 DNA sequence: TGTGCCAGCAGCGGACAGGGGGTTTTTGGAAAACTGTTTTTT.

This clone was seen a handful of times. The chain combines TRBV18 with TRBJ1-1, with D hard to call. V lost 3 bases, J lost 2 bases, and 10 bases lay in between. Germline V lookup: CDR1 KGHSH, CDR2 LQKENI. The CDR3 spans 14 residues. The CDR3 region has the DNA TGTGCCAGCTCACCCGCTGTGAGAAACACTGAAGCTTTCTTT. It is translated as CASSPAVRNTEAFF.

The rearrangement uses TRBV7-8 and TRBJ1-3; 8 nucleotides match TRBD1. After removal of 5 bases from V and 5 bases from J, the junction contained 5 bases not matched to a gene. This CDR3 region has 14 residues. From germline, CDR1 is SGHVS and CDR2 FQNEAQ. CDR3 nucleotide sequence: TGTGCCAGCAGCCCCAGGGGGCAGAGAAACACCATATATTTT. Translation gives CASSPRGQRNTIYF.

V and J are TRBV7-2 and TRBJ1-2; 9 positions match TRBD1. CDR1 and CDR2 from the germline V gene are SGHTA and FQGNSA. V lost 5 bases to trimming and J lost 8 bases; unmatched junction nucleotides: 6. This CDR3 has 13 amino acids. The CDR3 loop reads CASSKQGALGYTF. The CDR3 DNA sequence: TGTGCCAGCAGCAAACAGGGGGCGCTAGGCTACACCTTC. Using reference TRBV7-2 and TRBJ1-2 for the parts outside the CDR3, the full variable domain is GAGVSQSPSNKVTEKGKDVELRCDPISGHTALYWYRQSLGQGLEFLIYFQGNSAPDKSGLPSDRFSAERTGGSVSTLTIQRTQQEDSAVYLCASSKQGALGYTFGSGTRLTVV.

This chain joins TRBV24-1 and TRBJ2-2, with D maybe TRBD2 (5 bases). Between the trimmed V and J ends, which lost 6 bases and 1 base, there was a span of 8 bases. The CDR3 contains 14 residues. The germline V gene has CDR1 KGHDR and CDR2 SFDVKD. The CDR3: CATSPGMNTGELFF. The CDR3, as DNA: TGTGCCACCAGTCCGGGGATGAACACCGGGGAGCTGTTTTTT.

V is TRBV11-2 and J is TRBJ2-3; D is perhaps TRBD2 (6 bases). V shed 1 base and J shed 4 bases, with 18 bases lying between them. There are 17 residues in the CDR3. The germline gives CDR1 SGHAT, CDR2 FQNNGV. CDR3 region: CASSLVGWGSGADTQYF. The CDR3 coding sequence is TGTGCCAGCAGCTTAGTAGGGTGGGGGTCGGGGGCAGATACGCAGTATTTT.

J is TRBJ2-3 and V is TRBV13, with a weak D call TRBD2 (7 bases). The CDR3 contains 15 residues. Germline values: CDR1 PRHDT, CDR2 FYEKMQ (reference sequence). V dropped 6 bases and J dropped 6 bases, with 19 bases sitting between them. This chain's CDR3 is CASSRVGGPWDTQYF. The CDR3, as DNA: TGTGCCAGCAGTCGAGTGGGGGGGCCGTGGGATACGCAGTATTTT. The full variable domain, rest sourced from reference TRBV13 and TRBJ2-3, is AAGVIQSPRHLIKEKRETATLKCYPIPRHDTVYWYQQGPGQDPQFLISFYEKMQSDKGSIPDRFSAQQFSDYHSELNMSSLELGDSALYFCASSRVGGPWDTQYFGPGTRLTVL.

The rearrangement uses TRBV18 and TRBJ2-4, with TRBD2 identical over 10 bases. CDR1 is KGHSH, CDR2 LQKENI, per germline. The CDR3 sequence is 15 residues long. V dropped 3 bases and J dropped 8; count of bases not matched to a gene: 7. CDR3 bases: TGTGCCAGCTCACCTCCTAGCGGGGGTGGTGACATTCAGTACTTC. Translation: CASSPPSGGGDIQYF.

The chain uses TRBV6-5 and TRBJ2-2, with D unresolved. With 3 bases removed from V and 4 bases from J, the gap between germline ends came to 12 bases. Germline V gives CDR1 MNHEY, CDR2 SVGAGI. There are 15 residues in the CDR3. CDR3 residues: CASSYAGRSTGELFF. CDR3 nucleotide sequence: TGTGCCAGCAGTTATGCCGGAAGGAGCACCGGGGAGCTGTTTTTT.

This clone came up a few times. The chain is built from TRBV20-1 and TRBJ1-2; the D is unclear. V dropped 1 base and J dropped 10 bases, with 10 bases sitting between them. Germline V CDR1 and CDR2: DFQATT, SNEGSKA (reference sequence). This CDR3 region has 11 residues. The CDR3 sequence is CSARVLRDYTF. As DNA, the CDR3 is TGCAGTGCTAGAGTGTTGAGGGACTACACCTTC.

V gene TRBV7-9 combines with J gene TRBJ1-1; TRBD1 agrees at 7 bases. Unmatched junction bases numbered 11, after V lost 8 bases and J lost 2 bases. This CDR3 contains 15 residues. The V gene's germline CDR1 is SEHNR and CDR2 FQNEAQ (reference sequence). The CDR3 spells CASAKGTDFNTEAFF. CDR3 DNA sequence: TGTGCCAGCGCAAAGGGGACAGACTTTAACACTGAAGCTTTCTTT.

The genes are TRBV12-3 or TRBV12-4 and TRBJ1-1; D not resolved. The CDR3 contains 13 residues. V shed 4 bases and J shed 1 base, with 7 bases lying between them. In DNA, the CDR3 is TGTGCCAGCAGTTCGACAACGAACACTGAAGCTTTCTTT. Its protein product is CASSSTTNTEAFF.